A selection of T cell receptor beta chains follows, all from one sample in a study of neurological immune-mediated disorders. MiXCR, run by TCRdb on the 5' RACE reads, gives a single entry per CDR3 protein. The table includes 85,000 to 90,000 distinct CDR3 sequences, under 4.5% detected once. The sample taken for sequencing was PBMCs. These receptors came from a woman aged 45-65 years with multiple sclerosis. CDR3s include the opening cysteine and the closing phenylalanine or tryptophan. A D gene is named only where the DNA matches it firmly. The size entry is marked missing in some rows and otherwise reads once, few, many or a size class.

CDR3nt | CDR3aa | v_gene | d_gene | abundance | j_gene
TGTGCCAGCAGCAAACGGACAGGGAGAGAGCAGTACTTC | CASSKRTGREQYF | TRBV11-3 | TRBD1 | many | TRBJ2-7
TGTGCCAGCAGTTTACGCACTAGCGGGGGGGCGAACGAGCAGTACTTC | CASSLRTSGGANEQYF | TRBV27 | TRBD2 | many | TRBJ2-7
TGCGCCAGCAGCTTGGTCTCCAGGGCCAACGTCCTGACTTTC | CASSLVSRANVLTF | TRBV5-1 | NA | many | TRBJ2-6
TGCAGTGCTACTAGACAGCACTCTGGAAAAAACATATATTTT | CSATRQHSGKNIYF | TRBV20-1 | NA | NA | TRBJ1-3
TGCGCCAGCAGCCTCATATTGGGGTTCTCCGGAAACACCATATATTTT | CASSLILGFSGNTIYF | TRBV4-1 | NA | many | TRBJ1-3
TGTGCCAGCAGTGTCAACAGGGGGGATCAGCCCCAGCATTTT | CASSVNRGDQPQHF | TRBV12-3/TRBV12-4 | TRBD1 | many | TRBJ1-5
TGCAGTGCTAGATGGGTCGGGGGGAATGGCTACACCTTC | CSARWVGGNGYTF | TRBV20-1 | NA | many | TRBJ1-2
TGCGCCAGCAGCCTCCACCATCGGGAGACCCAGTACTTC | CASSLHHRETQYF | TRBV5-1 | NA | many | TRBJ2-5
TGTGCCAGCAGCTTAGTAGGCAGGGGATCCTACGAGCAGTACTTC | CASSLVGRGSYEQYF | TRBV7-9 | NA | few | TRBJ2-7
TGTGCCAGCAGTTACTCGACGCCGGGGCTAGCGGGGACCGGCTCCTACAATGAGCAGTTCTTC | CASSYSTPGLAGTGSYNEQFF | TRBV6-5 | TRBD2 | few | TRBJ2-1
TGTGCCAGCAGCTTCGGGGGGGAAAGAACGCAGTATTTT | CASSFGGERTQYF | TRBV7-9 | TRBD2 | many | TRBJ2-3
TGCAGTGCTAGTTGGCAGGACCTCACAGATACGCAGTATTTT | CSASWQDLTDTQYF | TRBV20-1 | NA | many | TRBJ2-3
TGTGCCAGCAGTTACTGGGCCTCGAGCTCCTACAATGAGCAGTTCTTC | CASSYWASSSYNEQFF | TRBV6-2/TRBV6-3 | NA | many | TRBJ2-1
TGTGCCAGCAGTTACAGTCGGGGGGGCCACACCGGGGAGCTGTTTTTT | CASSYSRGGHTGELFF | TRBV6-2/TRBV6-3 | TRBD2 | many | TRBJ2-2
TGTGCCAGCTCACCAACGGGACAGGGAGGAGAAGCTTTCTTT | CASSPTGQGGEAFF | TRBV18 | TRBD1 | many | TRBJ1-1
TGCGCCAGCAGCCCAATATGGGGAGCCTACGAGCAGTACTTC | CASSPIWGAYEQYF | TRBV5-1 | NA | many | TRBJ2-7
TGCGCCAGCAGCCGTCGCGGGGGGGATGAAAAACTGTTTTTT | CASSRRGGDEKLFF | TRBV5-1 | NA | many | TRBJ1-4
TGTGCCACCAGCACTGGGGGAGATACGCAGTATTTT | CATSTGGDTQYF | TRBV15 | NA | many | TRBJ2-3
TGTGCCAGCAGCGTAGATGGACAGAACATTCAGTACTTC | CASSVDGQNIQYF | TRBV9 | NA | many | TRBJ2-4
TGCAGTGCTAGAGTAGGGACAGGGGACGAGACCCAGTACTTC | CSARVGTGDETQYF | TRBV20-1 | TRBD1 | many | TRBJ2-5
TGCAGCGTTAGACAGGGTGGATCCTACGAGCAGTACTTC | CSVRQGGSYEQYF | TRBV29-1 | TRBD1 | NA | TRBJ2-7